This TCR beta chain was sequenced in a study of blood T cell repertoires in COVID-19. Using immunoSEQ multiplex PCR, the repertoire was profiled, and TCRdb retains in-frame clones only, with some absent. The sample includes tens of thousands of clones, roughly 80% of them seen just once. This CDR3 is built from 20 residues. Germline loops: CDR1 SNHLY, CDR2 FYNNEI. The V gene end was trimmed by 0 bases and the J gene end by 1 base; junction bases not matched to a gene: 13. The sequenced material came from peripheral blood. This receptor was taken from a woman of 80 years or more with acute or convalescent COVID-19. The chain combines TRBV2 with TRBJ2-7, with 12 bases that match TRBD2. The CDR3 DNA sequence: TGTGCCAGCAGTGAAGCAACGACAGGGACAACTAGCGGGAGGTCCTACGAGCAGTACTTC. Amino acid sequence: CASSEATTGTTSGRSYEQYF.